This T cell receptor beta chain was obtained from a study of T cell responses to AZD1222 COVID-19 vaccine. Study results and limitations: Regions 160-218 and 743-854 dominated among vaccine-associated CD4 TCRs spanning spike. Just a handful of AZD1222 recipients tested seropositive at baseline. Two doses of AZD1222 preceded a rise in Spike-specific TCR breadth and depth. Clonal diversity was possibly underestimated; the donors were predominantly white British and more often female.

The CDR3 length is 10 residues. V dropped 5 bases and J dropped 11; count of bases not matched to a gene: 3. The germline gives CDR1 SEHNR, CDR2 FQNEAQ (reference sequence). Regarding this clone: Its antigen is unidentified.

The assay was immunoSEQ multiplex PCR, and TCRdb's table has in-frame clones only and misses some. This sample carries approximately 90,000 clones, around 94% of them seen once, and the ten largest clones take about 13%. Material: peripheral blood, obtained on day 0 of AZD1222 vaccination. The sequence derives from an adult in good health. The rearrangement joins TRBV7-9 to TRBJ2-7; 7 nucleotides match TRBD2. CDR3 DNA sequence: TGTGCCAGCAGCGGGGGGGTTAAGTACTTC. It translates to CASSGGVKYF.